These 14 T cell receptor beta chains were all obtained from the same sample, sequenced in a study of T cells in narcolepsy. Sequenced by immunoSEQ multiplex PCR; TCRdb stores in-frame clones only, minus some. Altogether approximately 23,000 clones are present, over 75% being singletons, with the ten largest covering 9.5% to 13%. Specimen: memory (CD45RA-) CD4+ T cells from blood. These receptors all stem from a human donor in good health.

This clone was counted between two and nine times. This chain joins TRBV5-8 and TRBJ1-2; D is unclear. The CDR3 length is 12 residues. The V gene's germline CDR1 is SGHTS and CDR2 YDEGEE. Trimming stripped 0 bases from V and 6 bases from J, with 6 bases between. CDR3 bases: TGTGCCAGCAGCTTGGGGTCAGATGGCTACACCTTC. This encodes CASSLGSDGYTF.

A word on this clone: Other nucleotide sequences in the sample specify the same CDR3. This chain joins TRBV5-1 and TRBJ2-5; D may be TRBD2 (6 bases). From germline, CDR1 is SGHRS and CDR2 YFSETQ. This CDR3 is built from 13 residues. Trimming took 0 bases from V and 5 from J, leaving 8 bases between them. CDR3 sequence reads: CASSLVEGETQYF. The CDR3 nucleotides read TGCGCCAGCAGCTTGGTGGAGGGGGAGACCCAGTACTTC.

The V gene is TRBV7-9, the J gene TRBJ1-1; possible D gene TRBD1, 5 bases. This CDR3 spans 14 amino acids. The V gene's germline CDR1 is SEHNR and CDR2 FQNEAQ (reference sequence). Deletions cut 6 bases from V and 3 bases from J, with 14 bases between. CDR3 amino acids: CASRPVGGDTEAFF. CDR3 in DNA: TGTGCCAGCAGACCGGTCGGAGGGGACACTGAAGCTTTCTTT.

This clone came up a few times. The V call is TRBV7-6, the J call TRBJ2-7; 12 bases map to TRBD2. V lost 5 bases to trimming and J lost 0 bases; unmatched junction nucleotides: 5. Germline CDR1 is SGHVS and CDR2 is FNYEAQ. CDR3 length equals 16 residues. This chain's CDR3 is CASSTGLAGPSYEQYF. The CDR3 DNA follows: TGTGCCAGCAGCACCGGACTAGCGGGACCCTCCTACGAGCAGTACTTC.

V gene TRBV5-1 combines with J gene TRBJ2-6, with D maybe TRBD1 (5 bases). Germline loops: CDR1 SGHRS, CDR2 YFSETQ. The CDR3 covers 18 residues. V dropped 4 bases and J dropped 0 bases, with 17 bases sitting between them. In nucleotides, the CDR3 is TGCGCCAGCAGCCTGGATGGGCAGGGTTACTCTGGGGCCAACGTCCTGACTTTC. As protein: CASSLDGQGYSGANVLTF.

The genes are TRBV14 and TRBJ2-3, with D perhaps matching TRBD1 (6 bases). CDR1 is SGHDN and CDR2 is FVKESK in the germline V gene. This CDR3 has 15 amino acids. V lost 4 bases and J 0 bases, leaving 11 bases between the germline ends. The CDR3 coding sequence is TGTGCCAGCAGCCGGGACACCTCTAGCACAGATACGCAGTATTTT. Amino acid sequence: CASSRDTSSTDTQYF.

The chain joins TRBV10-3 to TRBJ2-2; D gene unclear. This CDR3 spans 14 amino acids. Per the germline V gene, CDR1 is ENHRY and CDR2 is SYGVKD. V was cut by 4 bases and J by 0 bases, with 6 bases left in between. For the CDR3, the DNA is TGTGCCATCAGTGCTGTCGCGAACACCGGGGAGCTGTTTTTT. As protein: CAISAVANTGELFF.

The V gene is TRBV6-5, the J gene TRBJ1-2; D is unclear. The CDR3 length is 14 residues. The germline gives CDR1 MNHEY, CDR2 SVGAGI. V was trimmed by 6 bases and J by 0 bases, leaving 11 bases between them. The CDR3 protein is CASRSSGTNYGYTF. CDR3 coding DNA: TGTGCCAGCAGATCTTCCGGGACTAACTATGGCTACACCTTC.

The CDR3 spells CAWALGGRNEKLFF. As DNA, the CDR3 is TGTGCCTGGGCGTTAGGGGGCCGTAATGAAAAACTGTTTTTT. V and J are TRBV30 and TRBJ1-4; 7 positions agree with TRBD1. V lost 5 bases and J lost 4; bases outside the gene matches: 7. CDR3 length equals 14 residues. Germline lookup yields CDR1 GTSNPN and CDR2 SVGIG (reference sequence).

The chain uses TRBV4-1 and TRBJ1-2, with D perhaps TRBD1 (6 bases). The V end was cut by 1 base, the J end by 4 bases, with 16 bases between. Germline CDR1 is MGHRA and CDR2 is YSYEKL. The CDR3 consists of 16 residues. The CDR3 nucleotides are TGCGCCAGCAGCCAAGGGGTTGCAGGACAGTTCTATGGCTACACCTTC. Encoded protein: CASSQGVAGQFYGYTF.

The chain uses TRBV20-1 and TRBJ2-1; D is unclear. Germline V gene sequence: CDR1 DFQATT, CDR2 SNEGSKA (reference sequence). There are 10 residues in the CDR3. The CDR3 spells CSTEINEQFF. CDR3 DNA: TGCAGCACCGAGATCAATGAGCAGTTCTTC.

V gene TRBV11-3 combines with J gene TRBJ1-1, with D maybe TRBD1 (6 bases). Trimming shortened V by 1 base and J by 8 bases, and 20 bases separated the two germline ends. Germline CDR1 SGHNT, CDR2 YENEEA. This CDR3 comprises 16 residues. CDR3 sequence (DNA): TGTGCCAGCAGCTTAGGAGGGGGTCAATCTGTTCGGGAAGCTTTCTTT. Its translation: CASSLGGGQSVREAFF.

The CDR3 loop is CASIRGGLAGVWTYNEQFF. For the CDR3, the DNA is TGTGCCAGCATCAGGGGGGGACTAGCGGGCGTATGGACCTACAATGAGCAGTTCTTC. This chain uses TRBV5-8 with TRBJ2-1, with TRBD2 identical over 12 bases. The CDR3 is made up of 19 amino acids. Germline V gives CDR1 SGHTS, CDR2 YDEGEE. Trimming at V came to 6 bases and at J to 2 bases, leaving 15 bases not matched to a gene.

This sequence joins TRBV10-1 and TRBJ2-2; D gene unclear. This CDR3 is 12 amino acids long. Germline CDR1 and CDR2: WNHNN and SYGVQD (reference sequence). The ends were cut back, 6 bases at V and 2 bases at J, with 4 bases in the middle. CDR3 loop: CASRGNTGELFF. The DNA of the CDR3 is TGCGCCAGCAGGGGTAACACCGGGGAGCTGTTTTTT.